This T cell receptor beta chain derives from a study of CD8+CD57+ T cells in acquired aplastic anemia. Findings and caveats of the study: CD8+ Simpson's diversity did not differ significantly between patients and controls.

Germline V CDR1 and CDR2: DFQATT, SNEGSKA (reference sequence). Trimming cost V 1 base and J 0 bases, with 10 bases left between them. The CDR3 has 14 residues. Genomic DNA acted as the template from which TCR beta VDJ combination and CDR3 sequence profiling were carried out. TCRdb processed the reads anew with MiXCR; each CDR3 protein has one entry. The top ten clones hold roughly 43% of a sample with about 180,000 distinct CDR3 sequences, roughly 65% of them seen once. Patients sequenced had flow cytometry evidence of CD8+CD57+ cell expansion. Severe acquired aplastic anemia was present in all patients. Blood was sampled before the patients had received any therapy. To note about this clonotype: Its cognate antigen is unknown.

The sequencing input was sorted CD4+, CD8+, or CD8+CD57+ T cells (not recorded which) from PBMCs. This TCR derives from a human donor with aplastic anemia. V gene TRBV20-1 combines with J gene TRBJ2-7; D is ambiguous. The CDR3 sequence: CSARVPGSSYEQYF. The CDR3 DNA is TGCAGTGCTAGAGTCCCAGGAAGCTCCTACGAGCAGTACTTC.